This section outlines one T cell receptor (beta chain) sequence together with its context. The source of the sample is a study of T-cell reconstitution after alpha-beta-depleted transplantation in children. Unique molecular identifiers were incorporated during preparation of the TCRbeta library. TCRdb recomputed calls from the PCR reads with MiXCR, one row per CDR3 protein. The table shows fewer than 550,000 distinct CDR3 sequences, with 11% occurring only once. V was clipped by 4 bases and J by 6 bases, with 13 bases between them. This CDR3 contains 14 residues. The germline V gene encodes CDR1 SGHRS and CDR2 YFSETQ.

The origin of this receptor is a human donor who donated a stem cell graft to a child with acute myeloid leukemia. This chain links TRBV5-1 with TRBJ2-2; tentatively, D is TRBD1 or TRBD2 (6 bases each). The sample in question was PBMCs from the stem cell graft donor, obtained from the stem cell graft. The CDR3 spells CASSAGHGAGELFF. CDR3 nucleotide sequence: TGCGCCAGCAGCGCGGGACACGGCGCCGGGGAGCTGTTTTTT.